This TCR beta chain was sequenced in a study of CD4 T cells in relation to SARS-CoV-2 and coronaviruses (TCRdb year 2021). Background on the whole study: The ViraFEST assay cultured PBMCs with antigen for nine to eleven days, then sequenced TCR beta CDR3s to find antigen-specific clonal expansions. An HIV-1 Nef peptide pool or a no-peptide culture served as the negative reference condition. Shared crossreactive spike epitopes were mapped to their HLA restriction using patient-derived lymphoblastoid cell lines. Samples from three pre-COVID donors and the naive versus memory experiments were sequenced with the Adaptive Biotechnologies TCR-sequencing kit; other data were Illumina-based. At the level of individual TCR clonotypes, the study measured memory CD4+ T cell crossreactivity between SARS-CoV-2 spike protein and common cold coronavirus spike proteins. Expansion assays from other donors in the study were sequenced with a different, Illumina-based TCR-beta assay.

From cysteine to phenylalanine, the CDR3 is 15 amino acids long. Of all the DNA, just the CDR3 is kept, 45 bases in frame from base 1. V gives up 7 bases and J gives up 1 base, and the segment between their germline ends measures 13 bases. CDR1 SGHAT and CDR2 FQNNGV are derived from the germline V gene. Study-wide findings and limitations: No donor contributed both pre-pandemic and post-infection samples, which limited tracing the source of pre-existing responses. The study was constrained by small numbers of patients and of tested TCRs. In about 71% of donors, memory CD4+ clonotypes turned up that crossrecognized SARS-CoV-2 and at least one common cold coronavirus spike. Significantly weaker SARS-CoV-2-driven expansion was shown by crossreactive clones than by monoreactive clones, consistent with antigenic imprinting. Because the crossreactivity analysis focused on spike protein, crossreactivity against other viral proteins was not assessed.

Regarding this clone: The antigen it binds to is not known. Base qualities are missing; no much larger clone stands one base away.

CD4+ T cells from unexposed donors were collected before the COVID-19 pandemic (2011-2018). Following 10 days of culture, the EasySep CD4+ T cell isolation kit was used to isolate CD4+ T cells. Unexposed donor CD4+ T cells were tested for reactivity to SARS-CoV-2 S and N and four common cold coronavirus spike pools, as cell number allowed. Each well held 1.5 million to 2.5 million PBMCs cultured in IMDM containing roughly 5% human AB serum and about 11 IU/ml IL-2. Half of the culture medium was replaced with fresh IL-2-containing medium on days 3 and 7. In general, triplicate replicate wells were used for every peptide culture condition. Leukapheresis product for the unexposed donors was bought commercially. Ficoll-Paque PLUS gradient centrifugation was used to isolate PBMCs from either whole blood or leukapheresis product. PBMCs were either cryopreserved at -140°C or used fresh in the expansion assay. The QIAamp Micro DNA Kit was used to extract genomic DNA from the CD4+ T cells.

Libraries were made using the immunoSEQ multiplex PCR assay. The study's processing was this. Preprocessing removed nonproductive sequences and CDR3s not starting with C, not ending with F or W, or shorter than 7 amino acids. Antigen-specific clonotypes were called with the MANAFEST web app on the basis of expansion relative to the reference and to other culture wells. A clone counted as positive if significantly expanded in 2 of 3 replicate wells versus the reference culture at FDR below 0.05. Positive clones also required significant expansion versus all other tandem wells and an odds ratio above 5. Pairwise Levenshtein distance, computed with the stringdist R package after three terminal residues were trimmed from each end, was used as the measure of CDR3 homology. In TCRdb, the immuneACCESS table is reduced to in-frame sequences with V and J assigned. These tables do not hold every clone; where another copy was compared, an unresolved V gene accounts for under half, and the others remain unexplained. V and J calls and clone size follow that table, whereas D and trimming were derived from the DNA. This sample gives 20,000 to 30,000 clones in total; around 76% of them show up just once. In total, the top ten clones hold approximately 30% of the sample.

The chain employs TRBV11-2 and TRBJ2-2; no D gene is confidently identified. Sample: CD4+ T cells from PBMCs, cultured in vitro. This clonotype originated in a human donor in good health. CDR3 loop: CASTWHGMNTGELFF. The DNA is TGTGCCAGCACCTGGCACGGAATGAACACCGGGGAGCTGTTTTTT.